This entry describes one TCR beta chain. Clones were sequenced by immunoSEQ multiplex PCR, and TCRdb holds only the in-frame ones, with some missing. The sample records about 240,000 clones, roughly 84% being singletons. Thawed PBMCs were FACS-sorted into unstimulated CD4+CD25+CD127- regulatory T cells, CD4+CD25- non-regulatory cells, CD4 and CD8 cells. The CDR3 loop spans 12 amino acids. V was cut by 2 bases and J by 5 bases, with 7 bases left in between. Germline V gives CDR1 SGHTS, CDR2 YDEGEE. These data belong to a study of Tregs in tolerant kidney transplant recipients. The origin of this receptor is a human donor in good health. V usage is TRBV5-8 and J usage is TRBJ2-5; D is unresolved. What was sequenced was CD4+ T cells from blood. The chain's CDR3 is CASSFIRETQYF. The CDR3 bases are TGTGCCAGCAGCTTTATAAGGGAGACCCAGTACTTC.